The sequence of this TCR beta chain was determined in a study of control samples from healthy donors and cancer patients. The assay was immunoSEQ multiplex PCR, and TCRdb's table has in-frame clones only and misses some. The table has 95,000 to 150,000 clones, roughly 90% seen once. CDR3 length: 14 amino acids. The germline V gene has CDR1 ENHRY and CDR2 SYGVKD. The V and J ends lost 2 bases and 7 bases, in that order; junction bases with no gene match: 6. The chain combines TRBV10-3 with TRBJ1-2; TRBD1 agrees at 8 bases. Sequencing was done on a sample of blood. This TCR came from a man younger than 35 in good health. As DNA, the CDR3 is TGTGCCATCAGTGAGAGGTCAGGGGGCAGTGGCTACACCTTC. This sequence encodes CAISERSGGSGYTF.